Each of the 9 T cell receptor beta chains below was sequenced from the same sample in a study of cytomegalovirus exposure and HLA in healthy donors. In the PCR, 60 Vbeta and 13 Jbeta primers were used. Clones were read by immunoSEQ multiplex PCR, and TCRdb kept only the in-frame ones, dropping some. Among more than 60,000 clones listed, 76% were seen once. Sequencing was done on a sample of PBMCs. These receptors all come from a man aged 18 to 29 in good health and CMV-seronegative.

The chain is built from TRBV28 and TRBJ2-7; 7 bases map to TRBD1. CDR3 length equals 14 residues. V dropped 10 bases and J dropped 3; count of bases not matched to a gene: 12. CDR1 MDHEN and CDR2 SYDVKM come from the germline V gene. CDR3 residues: CATQRLSGGYEQYV. CDR3 bases: TGTGCCACCCAGAGGCTGTCAGGGGGCTACGAGCAGTACGTC.

The chain employs TRBV9 and TRBJ2-7; 9 nucleotides agree with TRBD1. The CDR3 has 14 residues. From germline, CDR1 is SGDLS and CDR2 YYNGEE. Losses at the gene ends were 4 bases for V and 6 bases for J; bases not matched to a gene: 8. Here the CDR3 reads CASSPGQGWSEQYF. Here the CDR3 DNA reads TGTGCCAGCAGCCCCGGACAGGGGTGGTCCGAGCAGTACTTC.

CDR3 loop: CARSFFTAGGTDTQYF. CDR3 bases: TGTGCCAGGAGTTTCTTCACGGCGGGGGGCACAGATACGCAGTATTTT. The J gene is TRBJ2-3, the V gene TRBV2; 7 bases align to TRBD2. The CDR3 runs 16 residues. Germline-derived CDR1 and CDR2 are SNHLY and FYNNEI. Trimming removed 9 bases from V and 1 base from J; junction bases left unmatched: 13. Drawing the rest from reference TRBV2 and TRBJ2-3, the complete variable domain is EPEVTQTPSHQVTQMGQEVILRCVPISNHLYFYWYRQILGQKVEFLVSFYNNEISEKSEIFDDQFSVERPDGSNFTLKIRSTKLEDSAMYFCARSFFTAGGTDTQYFGPGTRLTVL.

The V gene is TRBV19, the J gene TRBJ1-2; no definite D call. Trimming left V 6 bases short and J 7 bases short, with 15 bases between. CDR3 size: 13 residues. Germline assignment: CDR1 LNHDA and CDR2 SQIVND (reference sequence). As DNA, the CDR3 is TGTGCCAGTAGAAGAGCCCTGGAGAGTGGCTACACCTTC. Its protein product is CASRRALESGYTF.

The CDR3 region has the DNA TGTGCCAGCACCCTTCTGACAGGGAATCGGGGCTATGGCTACACCTTC. Translating gives CASTLLTGNRGYGYTF. The chain recombines TRBV6-6 with TRBJ1-2; 7 positions agree with TRBD1. Germline V CDR1 and CDR2: MNHNY, SVGAGI (reference sequence). With V trimmed by 7 bases and J by 4 bases, 15 bases remained unmatched. The CDR3 covers 16 residues.

This clone was picked up a small number of times. This sequence joins TRBV2 and TRBJ1-2; D is ambiguous. In germline, CDR1 is SNHLY, CDR2 FYNNEI. The CDR3 covers 15 residues. Trimming left V 6 bases short and J 0 bases short, with 14 bases between. This chain's CDR3 is CASRINRDSNYGYTF. The CDR3 coding sequence is TGTGCCAGCAGGATAAACCGGGATTCTAACTATGGCTACACCTTC.

The chain recombines TRBV11-3 with TRBJ2-2; 12 bases line up with TRBD2. Germline lookup yields CDR1 SGHNT and CDR2 YENEEA. The CDR3 runs to 16 residues. J was trimmed by 4 bases and V by 5 bases; bases with no gene match: 5. This CDR3 reads CASSRTSGAGTGELFF. In nucleotides, the CDR3 is TGTGCCAGCAGCAGGACTAGCGGGGCGGGCACCGGGGAGCTGTTTTTT.

The chain combines TRBV5-1 with TRBJ1-2, with D maybe TRBD1 (6 bases). The germline V gene has CDR1 SGHRS and CDR2 YFSETQ. The CDR3 is made up of 12 amino acids. V gave up 4 bases and J gave up 8 bases, with 12 bases separating them. CDR3 coding DNA: TGCGCCAGCAGCCCACAGGGTGGCGGCTACACCTTC. It specifies CASSPQGGGYTF.

This CDR3 is CASSSGVGGYTF. CDR3 in DNA: TGTGCCAGCAGTTCAGGGGTGGGTGGCTACACCTTC. V and J are TRBV28 and TRBJ1-2, with D perhaps TRBD1 (6 bases). This CDR3 is 12 amino acids long. Trimming left V 4 bases short and J 7 bases short, with 10 bases between. Germline CDR1 MDHEN, CDR2 SYDVKM.